This TCR beta chain was obtained from a study of preoperative IRX-2 immunotherapy in early breast cancer. TCRdb keeps only in-frame clones here, not all; method: immunoSEQ multiplex PCR. Among some 21,000 clones listed, approximately 86% were seen once. As to treatment: preoperative locoregional IRX-2 cytokine immunotherapy. Samples came from a phase Ib trial of preoperative locoregional IRX-2 cytokine immunotherapy. The material was lymph node tissue, obtained after IRX-2 immunotherapy. The TCR was taken from a human donor with breast cancer.

The CDR3 DNA follows: TGTGCCAGTAGTATCGGGGGGCTTGGTGGCCATGAAGCTTTCTTT. Protein product: CASSIGGLGGHEAFF. J is TRBJ1-1 and V is TRBV19, with D maybe TRBD1 (6 bases). This CDR3 is built from 15 residues. CDR1 is LNHDA and CDR2 is SQIVND in the germline V gene (reference sequence). V lost 3 bases to trimming and J lost 7 bases, with 18 bases between them.